This T cell receptor beta chain appears in the sequencing data of a study of response to subunit inactivated influenza vaccine. General observations from the study: Only a handful of new T cells, the authors suggested, are recruited with each seasonal influenza vaccination.

TCRdb reanalysed the RT-PCR reads using MiXCR and keeps one entry per CDR3 protein. The table includes around 530,000 distinct CDR3 sequences, 16% detected once. For this clonotype: Its antigen remains unknown.

The CDR3 is 16 amino acids. V shed 7 bases, J shed 0 bases, and the junction held 11 bases outside the gene matches. The chain couples TRBV12-3 or TRBV12-4 to TRBJ1-2; 7 nucleotides line up with TRBD1. This receptor was identified in a man in his fifties or sixties who received an inactivated influenza vaccine. Sequenced here: CD4+ T cells sorted from PBMCs, sampled approximately 25 months after vaccination. CDR3 nucleotides: TGTGCCAGCAAACCCTCGGGCAGGGGGACTAACTATGGCTACACCTTC. It is translated as CASKPSGRGTNYGYTF.